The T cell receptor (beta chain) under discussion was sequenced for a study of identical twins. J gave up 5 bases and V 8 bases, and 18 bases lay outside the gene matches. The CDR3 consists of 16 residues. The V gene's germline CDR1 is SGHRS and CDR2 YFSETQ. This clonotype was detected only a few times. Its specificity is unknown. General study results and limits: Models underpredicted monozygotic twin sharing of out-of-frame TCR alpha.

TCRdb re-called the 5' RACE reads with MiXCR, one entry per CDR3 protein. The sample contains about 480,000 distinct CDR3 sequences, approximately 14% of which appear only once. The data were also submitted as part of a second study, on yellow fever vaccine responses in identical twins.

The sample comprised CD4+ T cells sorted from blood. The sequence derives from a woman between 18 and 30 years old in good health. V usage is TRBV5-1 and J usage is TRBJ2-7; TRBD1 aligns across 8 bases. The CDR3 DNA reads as TGCGCCAGTTTTTCGACAAACGACAGGGGTTTACACGAGCAGTACTTC. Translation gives CASFSTNDRGLHEQYF.